The 9 T cell receptor beta chains given below trace back to one sample, sequenced in a study of blood T cell repertoires in COVID-19. TCRdb keeps only in-frame clones here, not all; method: immunoSEQ multiplex PCR. The sample yields 150,000 to 200,000 clones, around 85% seen once. The material sequenced was peripheral blood. The receptor set was obtained from an older woman with COVID-19, enrolled during active disease.

The genes are TRBV11-2 and TRBJ2-2; 10 bases line up with TRBD2. Germline trimming cut 6 bases from V and 5 bases from J; bases unmatched to any gene: 6. This CDR3 contains 15 residues. Per germline, CDR1 SGHAT and CDR2 FQNNGV. CDR3 residues: CASREAGGGTGELFF. CDR3 coding DNA: TGTGCCAGCAGGGAAGCGGGAGGGGGGACCGGGGAGCTGTTTTTT.

A few counts support this clone. The rearrangement joins TRBV3-1 (or the pseudogene TRBV3-2) to TRBJ2-5; TRBD2 agrees at 11 bases. Germline values: CDR1 LGHDT, CDR2 YNNKEL (reference sequence). The CDR3 contains 16 residues. The V and J ends lost 4 bases and 0 bases, in that order; junction bases with no gene match: 4. CDR3 amino acids: CASSRGTSGDQETQYF. CDR3 sequence (DNA): TGTGCCAGCAGCCGCGGGACTAGCGGAGACCAAGAGACCCAGTACTTC.

V is TRBV5-1 and J is TRBJ2-1, with TRBD2 matching 13 bases. Per the germline V gene, CDR1 is SGHRS and CDR2 is YFSETQ. There are 14 residues in the CDR3. V dropped 2 bases and J dropped 9; count of bases not matched to a gene: 2. The CDR3 sequence: CASSFGTSGTEQFF. DNA of the CDR3: TGCGCCAGCAGCTTCGGGACTAGCGGGACTGAGCAGTTCTTC.

The J gene is TRBJ1-1, the V gene TRBV28, with TRBD1 as a possible D gene (6 bases). Germline V gives CDR1 MDHEN, CDR2 SYDVKM. V lost 6 bases to trimming and J lost 0 bases, with 14 bases between them. CDR3 length: 15 amino acids. This CDR3 is CASSIWTDMNTEAFF. CDR3 in DNA: TGTGCCAGCAGCATCTGGACAGACATGAACACTGAAGCTTTCTTT.

The rearrangement uses TRBV7-2 and TRBJ1-5; D remains ambiguous. Germline V gene lookup returns CDR1 SGHTA and CDR2 FQGNSA. Trimming pared 2 bases from V and 5 bases from J, leaving 7 bases between. The CDR3 has 13 amino acids. The CDR3 DNA reads TGTGCCAGCAGCTTAACACCATATCAGCCCCAGCATTTT. Its translation is CASSLTPYQPQHF.

This clone has just one count. CDR3 protein: CSVEFIAGVSYNEQFF. For the CDR3, the DNA is TGCAGCGTTGAATTTATAGCGGGAGTATCCTACAATGAGCAGTTCTTC. V and J are TRBV29-1 and TRBJ2-1, with 9 bases identical to TRBD2. The ends lost 2 bases at V and 1 base at J; junction bases unmatched: 6. Germline V gives CDR1 SQVTM, CDR2 ANQGSEA. The length of the CDR3 is 16 residues.

J is TRBJ2-3 and V is TRBV5-1, with 11 bases lining up with TRBD2. This CDR3 has 16 residues. The V and J ends lost 2 bases and 4 bases, in that order; junction bases with no gene match: 6. Germline-derived CDR1 and CDR2 are SGHRS and YFSETQ. The CDR3 loop reads CASSFLAGGTADTQYF. The CDR3 nucleotides are TGCGCCAGCAGCTTTCTAGCGGGAGGCACCGCAGATACGCAGTATTTT.

This chain connects TRBV6-5 to TRBJ2-7; 12 bases map to TRBD1. Germline CDR1 and CDR2: MNHEY and SVGAGI. This CDR3 is 15 amino acids long. Germline trimming cut 4 bases from V and 6 bases from J; bases unmatched to any gene: 7. DNA for the CDR3: TGTGCCAGCAGTTTGGGACAGGGGGCAGTTCGCGAGCAGTACTTC. Encoded protein: CASSLGQGAVREQYF.

This clone was picked up a small number of times. The chain links TRBV7-2 to TRBJ1-5; TRBD1 matches at 9 bases. J gave up 11 bases and V 5 bases, and 10 bases lay outside the gene matches. There are 14 residues in the CDR3. Per the germline V gene, CDR1 is SGHTA and CDR2 is FQGNSA. The CDR3 DNA reads TGTGCCAGCAGCCTAGGGACAGGGCCGGTTACCCAGCATTTT. It translates to CASSLGTGPVTQHF.